The rows below give T cell receptor beta chains drawn from one sample of a study of T cells in Graves' hyperthyroidism and ophthalmopathy. TCRdb recomputed calls from the multiplex PCR reads with MiXCR, one row per CDR3 protein. Here the sample spans about 380,000 distinct CDR3 sequences, about 18% being singletons. Source material: blood. The receptors here all came from a man younger than 30 with Graves' ophthalmopathy. Both conserved end residues are part of each CDR3. A D gene is named only where the DNA matches it firmly. Part of the rows lack a size; the others show once, few, many or a class for expanded clones.

cdr3_nt cdr3_aa j_call v_call d_call clone_size
TGTGCCAGCAGTCGGGACTCTAGCGGGGGGTATTTGAATGAGCAGTTCTTC CASSRDSSGGYLNEQFF TRBJ2-1 TRBV7-9 TRBD2 -
TGTGCCAGCAGCCAAGTTTTAGAAGATAATTCACCCCTCCACTTT CASSQVLEDNSPLHF TRBJ1-6 TRBV3-1 - many
TGTGCCAGCAGCTTCAGGCAGGGGGCAGGGGAGCAGTACTTC CASSFRQGAGEQYF TRBJ2-7 TRBV5-5 TRBD1 many
TGTGCCAGCAGTGAAGCGTCGGGCAACTACCAGGGCTGGGCCAACGTCCTGACTTTC CASSEASGNYQGWANVLTF TRBJ2-6 TRBV6-1 - many
TGCGCCAGCAGCTTGGGCCAGGCAGCACTTTATGGCTACACCTTC CASSLGQAALYGYTF TRBJ1-2 TRBV5-1 - many
TGCGCCAGTCACCTGGAGGGTAGCACAGATACGCAGTATTTT CASHLEGSTDTQYF TRBJ2-3 TRBV5-1 - many
TGTGCCAGCACCCGGACAGGGGGCGGCTATGAGCAGTTCTTC CASTRTGGGYEQFF TRBJ2-1 TRBV12-3/TRBV12-4 TRBD1 -
TGTGCCAGCAGCGTAGGATACGGGACAGGGGTGAGAACCGGGGAGCTGTTTTTT CASSVGYGTGVRTGELFF TRBJ2-2 TRBV9 TRBD1 -
TGTGCCAGCAGTCAACCGGGACAGGGATCAGAGCAGTACTTC CASSQPGQGSEQYF TRBJ2-7 TRBV6-1 TRBD1 few
TGTGCCAGCAAACTAGCGGGAAGTTCTTACGAGCAGTACTTC CASKLAGSSYEQYF TRBJ2-7 TRBV2 TRBD2 -
TGCGCCAGCAGCTCGGGGGGGAGTATAACTAATGAAAAACTGTTTTTT CASSSGGSITNEKLFF TRBJ1-4 TRBV5-1 - -
TGTGCCAGCAATCCACTAGCGGGGGAAACAGATACGCAGTATTTT CASNPLAGETDTQYF TRBJ2-3 TRBV2 TRBD2 many
TGCAGTGCTTCGTTGGGACAGAACAATCAGCCCCAGCATTTT CSASLGQNNQPQHF TRBJ1-5 TRBV20-1 TRBD1 -
TGTGCCAGCATCGAGACTAGCCAAGAGACCCAGTACTTC CASIETSQETQYF TRBJ2-5 TRBV13 - -
TGTGCCAGCAGTCAAGAGGCCCTCAATCAGCCCCAGCATTTT CASSQEALNQPQHF TRBJ1-5 TRBV6-4 - -
TGCGCCACCAAACCGGGACAGGGTAATTCACCCCTCCACTTT CATKPGQGNSPLHF TRBJ1-6 TRBV10-1 TRBD1 few
TGTGCCAGCAGCCACCATCCTGGCCTACGATCCCGGAACACCGGGGAGCTGTTTTTT CASSHHPGLRSRNTGELFF TRBJ2-2 TRBV3-1 - few
TGTGCCAGCAGCTTAGGGCAAATAAGCACAGATACGCAGTATTTT CASSLGQISTDTQYF TRBJ2-3 TRBV11-3 - -
TGCAGCGCGGGACTCCACGGGGACACTGAAGCTTTCTTT CSAGLHGDTEAFF TRBJ1-1 TRBV29-1 - -
TGTGCCAGCAGTTACAGGGGCTATGGCTACACCTTC CASSYRGYGYTF TRBJ1-2 TRBV6-5 - many
TGTGCCAGCAGTTTATTTGGGACAGAAAATCAGCCCCAGCATTTT CASSLFGTENQPQHF TRBJ1-5 TRBV27 TRBD1 many
TGCAGCGGACGGATGAACACTGAAGCTTTCTTT CSGRMNTEAFF TRBJ1-1 TRBV29-1 - -
TGTGCCATCAGTGAGGTTCCTAACTATGGCTACACCTTC CAISEVPNYGYTF TRBJ1-2 TRBV10-3 - few
TGTGCCAGCAGTGAAGCGGACAGGGTCGTATACGAGCAGTACTTC CASSEADRVVYEQYF TRBJ2-7 TRBV27 TRBD1 few
TGTGCCAGCAGCCAATCGATGGGGGCTCGGACTGAAGCTTTCTTT CASSQSMGARTEAFF TRBJ1-1 TRBV16 - -
TGCAGCGTTGGCGGATCTAGCACAGATACGCAGTATTTT CSVGGSSTDTQYF TRBJ2-3 TRBV29-1 - many
TGTGCCAGCAGTTTATTGACACCATATGGCTACACCTTC CASSLLTPYGYTF TRBJ1-2 TRBV12-3/TRBV12-4 - many
TGTGCCAGCAGCCTCCCCGGGACAAGGATAAACACTGAAGCTTTCTTT CASSLPGTRINTEAFF TRBJ1-1 TRBV2 - many
TGCGCCAGCAGCGACCGGACAGGTGAATTCTATGGCTACACCTTC CASSDRTGEFYGYTF TRBJ1-2 TRBV10-2 TRBD1 many
TGCGCCAGCGATGCAGGGGGCTACACAGATACGCAGTATTTT CASDAGGYTDTQYF TRBJ2-3 TRBV5-1 TRBD1 once
TGTGCCAGCAGTCACCACCAGGAGGGATGGTACGAGCAGTACTTC CASSHHQEGWYEQYF TRBJ2-7 TRBV2 - many
TGCAGTGCTCCCCGGGGGGGCCGGGACCAAGAGACCCAGTACTTC CSAPRGGRDQETQYF TRBJ2-5 TRBV20-1 TRBD2 many
TGTGCCAGCAGCGTGTCCGGGGAGGGGTATCGTGAAGCTTTCTTT CASSVSGEGYREAFF TRBJ1-1 TRBV9 - few
TGTGCCATCAGTGAGTCGTGGAAAAACACTGAAGCTTTCTTT CAISESWKNTEAFF TRBJ1-1 TRBV10-3 - few
TGTGCCAGCTCACCTAGGCGGAACGCTAACTATGGCTACACCTTC CASSPRRNANYGYTF TRBJ1-2 TRBV18 - -
TGTGCCAGCAGCAAACCGGGACAGGGACCCCACAATGAGCAGTTCTTC CASSKPGQGPHNEQFF TRBJ2-1 TRBV9 TRBD1 few
TGTGCCAGCAGTTTAAAGGGGAGCTCCTACGAGCAGTACTTC CASSLKGSSYEQYF TRBJ2-7 TRBV27 - many
TGTGCCAGCAGTTTGGGGACAGGGGTTGGCTACACCTTC CASSLGTGVGYTF TRBJ1-2 TRBV12-3/TRBV12-4 TRBD1 many
TGTGCCAGCAGAACCTCACTAGCGAAGAGCTCTGGGGCCAACGTCCTGACTTTC CASRTSLAKSSGANVLTF TRBJ2-6 TRBV6-1 TRBD2 many
TGTGCCAGCAGCCCCTATCTCTCCACCAGTGAGCAGTTCTTC CASSPYLSTSEQFF TRBJ2-1 TRBV28 - many
TGTGCCAGCAGCCAAGATCGGGGAAGACTGTTTATCGGCTACACCTTC CASSQDRGRLFIGYTF TRBJ1-2 TRBV3-1 - few
TGTGCCAGCAGCTTAGGAGGGGCTGGAAACACCATATATTTT CASSLGGAGNTIYF TRBJ1-3 TRBV13 - many
TGTGCCACCAGGGGCAGCCCTCAGCCCCAGCATTTT CATRGSPQPQHF TRBJ1-5 TRBV24-1 - -
TGTGCCAGCAGTGAACAGGGACAGGGAGGTGAAAAACTGTTTTTT CASSEQGQGGEKLFF TRBJ1-4 TRBV2 TRBD1 many
TGCGCCAGCAGGCCGTACGGTGGGGACACTGAAGCTTTCTTT CASRPYGGDTEAFF TRBJ1-1 TRBV5-1 - many
TGTGCCAGCAGCCAAGATGTTATGAAATCCGCCCGTTGGGGAAACGAGCAGTACTTC CASSQDVMKSARWGNEQYF TRBJ2-7 TRBV3-1 - few
TGTGCCAGCAGCTATGAAGATGGGGGTCAGGGGACTGAAGCTTTCTTT CASSYEDGGQGTEAFF TRBJ1-1 TRBV9 - many
TGTGCCAGCAGCTTGGCTCTGGATACGCAGTATTTT CASSLALDTQYF TRBJ2-3 TRBV5-8 - many
TGTGCCAGCCTAGGGACAGGGGCAACCGGGGAGCTGTTTTTT CASLGTGATGELFF TRBJ2-2 TRBV7-9 TRBD1 few
TGTGCCAGCAGGACCGACGGTGGCAATCAGCCCCAGCATTTT CASRTDGGNQPQHF TRBJ1-5 TRBV2 - many
TGTGCCAGCAGCTTCTTTAGCGGGTCCCTAGCCAAAAACATTCAGTACTTC CASSFFSGSLAKNIQYF TRBJ2-4 TRBV11-2 TRBD2 -
TGCAGCGTTGAAGAGGTTGCAGGTCCCGCAGATACGCAGTATTTT CSVEEVAGPADTQYF TRBJ2-3 TRBV29-1 - few
TGTGCCAGCAGTTTAAACGGGGGGGGGCAATACGAGCAGTACTTC CASSLNGGGQYEQYF TRBJ2-7 TRBV7-3 TRBD2 -